The next 23 T cell receptor beta chains were all read from a single sample in a study of siplizumab effects on memory and regulatory T cells. Some clones are missing from TCRdb's copy, which holds only in-frame ones; the method was immunoSEQ multiplex PCR. The sample lists 85,000 to 95,000 clones, 94% occurring once. Sequenced sample: non-Treg CD4+ T cells sorted from blood. These receptors all come from a human donor in good health.

This sequence joins TRBV18 and TRBJ2-3, with D possibly TRBD2 on 6 matching bases. The CDR3 totals 15 residues. Between the trimmed V and J ends, which lost 6 bases and 7 bases, there was a span of 20 bases. In germline, CDR1 is KGHSH, CDR2 LQKENI. Written as DNA, the CDR3 is TGTGCCAGCTCCCCCGGTACGGGAGCAGGGTATACGCAGTATTTT. It translates to CASSPGTGAGYTQYF.

The chain is built from TRBV2 and TRBJ2-2; D perhaps matches TRBD1 (6 bases). Germline lookup yields CDR1 SNHLY and CDR2 FYNNEI. The V end was cut by 6 bases, the J end by 2 bases, with 10 bases between. The CDR3 is 14 amino acids. This CDR3 reads CASRRTANTGELFF. For the CDR3, the DNA is TGTGCCAGCAGGCGGACAGCAAACACCGGGGAGCTGTTTTTT. The variable domain in full, with the rest retrieved from reference TRBV2 and TRBJ2-2, is EPEVTQTPSHQVTQMGQEVILRCVPISNHLYFYWYRQILGQKVEFLVSFYNNEISEKSEIFDDQFSVERPDGSNFTLKIRSTKLEDSAMYFCASRRTANTGELFFGEGSRLTVL.

This chain connects TRBV4-1 to TRBJ1-4; 7 positions match TRBD1. The CDR3 contains 17 residues. V shed 2 bases and J 7 bases; nucleotides not matched to a gene: 13. Germline V gene sequence: CDR1 MGHRA, CDR2 YSYEKL. The CDR3 protein is CASSQWGETGLGEKLFF. In DNA, the CDR3 is TGCGCCAGCAGCCAATGGGGGGAGACAGGGCTAGGTGAAAAACTGTTTTTT.

The chain joins TRBV6-1 to TRBJ2-5, with D perhaps matching TRBD2 (6 bases). CDR3 length: 14 amino acids. Germline V gives CDR1 MNHNS, CDR2 SASEGT. V was cut by 6 bases and J by 5 bases, with 16 bases left in between. CDR3 coding DNA: TGTGCCAGCAGAACGGAAGCCCGGGGGGAGACCCAGTACTTC. It encodes CASRTEARGETQYF.

The chain carries TRBV4-1 and TRBJ1-4, with D possibly TRBD1 on 5 matching bases. V lost 4 bases and J lost 8, with 17 bases in between. Germline V lookup: CDR1 MGHRA, CDR2 YSYEKL. There are 15 residues in the CDR3. The CDR3 loop reads CASSRLGREDEKLFF. The CDR3 bases are TGCGCCAGCAGCCGGCTGGGCAGGGAGGACGAAAAACTGTTTTTT.

The V gene is TRBV30, the J gene TRBJ1-2; no reliable D call. V was cut by 2 bases and J by 6 bases, with 10 bases left in between. Germline V gene sequence: CDR1 GTSNPN, CDR2 SVGIG (reference sequence). The CDR3 covers 12 residues. The CDR3 nucleotides are TGTGCCTGGAGTCCCCTCATCCATGGCTACACCTTC. Residues: CAWSPLIHGYTF.

The chain recombines TRBV4-2 with TRBJ2-5, with D perhaps TRBD1 (5 bases). The germline gives CDR1 LGHNA, CDR2 YNFKEQ. Trimming took 3 bases from V and 5 from J, leaving 16 bases between them. The CDR3 contains 15 residues. In DNA form, the CDR3 reads TGTGCCAGCAGCCACCCCCGACAGCCTGGGGAGACCCAGTACTTC. Translated: CASSHPRQPGETQYF.

This chain uses TRBV6-5 with TRBJ1-1, with D maybe TRBD1 (6 bases). V was shortened by 8 bases and J by 4 bases, with 17 bases between the two germline ends. Per the germline V gene, CDR1 is MNHEY and CDR2 is SVGAGI. The CDR3 contains 14 residues. CDR3 bases: TGTGCCAGCCAGGGCTTGGACAGTGGCACTGAAGCTTTCTTT. This translates into CASQGLDSGTEAFF.

The V call is TRBV5-4, the J call TRBJ1-1, with D possibly matching TRBD1 (5 bases). Trimming pared 4 bases from V and 5 bases from J, leaving 12 bases between. Per germline, CDR1 SGHNT and CDR2 YYREEE (reference sequence). The CDR3 runs to 13 residues. The CDR3 nucleotides are TGTGCCAGCAGCCAGCGGGGGAGGACTGAAGCTTTCTTT. Its translation: CASSQRGRTEAFF.

This sequence joins TRBV28 and TRBJ1-2; no firm D call. This CDR3 spans 14 amino acids. CDR1 and CDR2 (germline): MDHEN, SYDVKM. V was cut by 8 bases and J by 4 bases, with 17 bases left in between. CDR3 coding DNA: TGTGCCAGCTCACCCGGGCCAGTCCCCTATGGCTACACCTTC. Translation: CASSPGPVPYGYTF.

This clone was counted once. The chain is built from TRBV4-2 and TRBJ1-1; D is ambiguous. V lost 0 bases, J lost 2 bases, and 7 bases lay in between. CDR1 and CDR2 from the germline V gene are LGHNA and YNFKEQ. CDR3 length: 14 residues. The CDR3 DNA reads TGTGCCAGCAGCCAAGATACCGTTAACACTGAAGCTTTCTTT. Translation gives CASSQDTVNTEAFF.

V is TRBV27 and J is TRBJ2-3; D assignment may be TRBD1 or TRBD2 (6 bases each). This CDR3 contains 16 residues. CDR1 and CDR2 from the germline V gene are MNHEY and SMNVEV (reference sequence). V dropped 5 bases and J dropped 3 bases, with 18 bases sitting between them. The chain's CDR3 is CASSGGWGDGTDTQYF. Written as DNA, the CDR3 is TGTGCCAGCAGTGGGGGCTGGGGGGACGGGACAGATACGCAGTATTTT.

The genes are TRBV9 and TRBJ2-5; 7 bases align to TRBD1. This CDR3 has 16 amino acids. V lost 0 bases to trimming and J lost 2 bases; unmatched junction nucleotides: 7. Germline V gene data show CDR1 as SGDLS and CDR2 as YYNGEE. The CDR3 DNA sequence: TGTGCCAGCAGCGTAGACAGGGGCGCAATACAAGAGACCCAGTACTTC. This sequence encodes CASSVDRGAIQETQYF.

J is TRBJ1-2 and V is TRBV9; D might be TRBD1 (5 bases). Looked up from germline, CDR1 is SGDLS and CDR2 is YYNGEE. The CDR3 is 14 amino acids. Deletions cut 0 bases from V and 6 bases from J, with 12 bases between. The CDR3 loop reads CASSVGSGSDGYTF. The DNA of the CDR3 is TGTGCCAGCAGCGTAGGTTCAGGGTCGGATGGCTACACCTTC.

The CDR3 DNA follows: TGCGCCAGCAGCCGGAAATGGAGAGCAACTAATGAAAAACTGTTTTTT. This translates into CASSRKWRATNEKLFF. J is TRBJ1-4 and V is TRBV4-3; D ambiguous. The V and J ends lost 4 bases and 0 bases respectively, with 12 bases between them. Germline V gene lookup returns CDR1 LGHNA and CDR2 YSLEER. The CDR3 sequence is 16 residues long.

This rearrangement joins TRBV27 to TRBJ1-2, with 11 bases fitting TRBD1. Germline loops: CDR1 MNHEY, CDR2 SMNVEV (reference sequence). The length of the CDR3 is 19 residues. J lost 6 bases, V lost 0 bases, and 15 bases had no gene match. The CDR3 here is CASSLSGRTGGGRENGYTF. The CDR3 DNA reads TGTGCCAGCAGTTTATCGGGCAGGACAGGGGGCGGACGCGAGAATGGCTACACCTTC.

Worth noting for this clone: Other DNA sequences in this specimen translate into the identical CDR3. The chain recombines TRBV5-6 with TRBJ1-1; D gene ambiguous. V gave up 5 bases and J gave up 4 bases, with 18 bases separating them. The germline gives CDR1 SGHDT, CDR2 YYEEEE. The CDR3 length is 15 residues. The CDR3 sequence: CASRLIQGRGTEAFF. CDR3 coding DNA: TGTGCCAGCAGGTTAATCCAAGGGAGAGGCACTGAAGCTTTCTTT.

The chain combines TRBV20-1 with TRBJ1-1; D is unclear. There are 11 residues in the CDR3. V was shortened by 2 bases and J by 5 bases, with 6 bases between the two germline ends. The germline V gene encodes CDR1 DFQATT and CDR2 SNEGSKA (reference sequence). As DNA, the CDR3 is TGCAGTGCTAGATTCGTGACTGAAGCTTTCTTT. Translating gives CSARFVTEAFF.

The chain links TRBV7-8 to TRBJ1-2; D is uncertain. The germline V gene has CDR1 SGHVS and CDR2 FQNEAQ. Trimming removed 7 bases at V and 4 bases at J, with 16 bases between. This CDR3 spans 14 amino acids. CDR3 protein: CASTLTTSPYGYTF. CDR3 nucleotide sequence: TGTGCCAGCACCCTAACGACGAGTCCCTATGGCTACACCTTC.

The chain joins TRBV11-2 to TRBJ2-5; 8 bases map to TRBD2. The V and J ends lost 5 bases and 7 bases, in that order; junction bases with no gene match: 9. CDR1 is SGHAT and CDR2 is FQNNGV in the germline V gene. The CDR3 has 14 residues. This CDR3 is CASSLTSAGGTQYF. Here the CDR3 DNA reads TGTGCCAGCAGCCTGACTAGCGCTGGGGGGACCCAGTACTTC. The full variable domain, with the rest looked up from reference TRBV11-2 and TRBJ2-5, is EAGVAQSPRYKIIEKRQSVAFWCNPISGHATLYWYQQILGQGPKLLIQFQNNGVVDDSQLPKDRFSAERLKGVDSTLKIQPAKLEDSAVYLCASSLTSAGGTQYFGPGTRLLVL.

This clone was detected once. V gene TRBV7-9 combines with J gene TRBJ1-2, with a weak D call TRBD1 (5 bases). The CDR3 loop spans 14 amino acids. With 5 bases removed from V and 7 bases from J, the gap between germline ends came to 17 bases. The germline V gene has CDR1 SEHNR and CDR2 FQNEAQ (reference sequence). The CDR3 sequence: CASSNGQAGGGYTF. DNA of the CDR3: TGTGCCAGCAGCAACGGCCAGGCCGGGGGTGGCTACACCTTC.

The chain joins TRBV5-6 to TRBJ2-1; 9 nucleotides align to TRBD2. The CDR3 runs 12 residues. The germline V gene has CDR1 SGHDT and CDR2 YYEEEE. V dropped 4 bases and J dropped 16; count of bases not matched to a gene: 9. The CDR3 sequence: CASSITGTSLFF. The DNA of the CDR3 is TGTGCCAGCAGCATTACCGGGACTAGCCTTTTCTTC.

The chain uses TRBV5-1 and TRBJ2-3, with 8 bases that match TRBD1. V trimming: 9 bases; J trimming: 2 bases; junction bases outside the gene matches: 5. The CDR3 has 13 amino acids. Germline CDR1 SGHRS, CDR2 YFSETQ. The CDR3 sequence is CATRTGNTDTQYF. CDR3 DNA sequence: TGCGCCACCAGGACAGGGAACACAGATACGCAGTATTTT.